These T cell receptor beta chains were read from a single sample in a study of CD8 T cells in Susac syndrome. TCRdb called the immunoSEQ multiplex PCR reads again in MiXCR, with one record for every CDR3 protein. Of 90,000 to 150,000 distinct CDR3 sequences listed, about nine tenths were seen once; the top ten hold approximately 0.12%. Source material: CD8+ T cells from PBMCs. The receptors come from a human donor in good health. Both conserved end residues are part of each CDR3. The order of the fields is D gene, J gene, V gene, clone size, CDR3 length, CDR3 DNA, CDR3 protein. The D gene is left open where the match is weak. Rows give clone size only sometimes, using once, few, many, or a class for an expanded clone.

D: .
J: TRBJ1-1
V: TRBV12-3/TRBV12-4
size: .
length: 11
DNA: TGTGCCAGCCAGGTGTTCACTGAAGCTTTCTTT
CDR3: CASQVFTEAFF

D: TRBD1
J: TRBJ1-6
V: TRBV4-2
size: .
length: 15
DNA: TGTGCCAGCAGCCACGGGGACAGTCCTAATTCACCCCTCCACTTT
CDR3: CASSHGDSPNSPLHF

D: TRBD1
J: TRBJ2-5
V: TRBV4-3
size: .
length: 16
DNA: TGCGCCAGCAGCCCGACACAGGGGTTTAACCCAGAGACCCAGTACTTC
CDR3: CASSPTQGFNPETQYF

D: TRBD2
J: TRBJ2-3
V: TRBV10-3
size: .
length: 16
DNA: TGTGCCATCAGTCCTAAGACTAGCGGCTCCACAGATACGCAGTATTTT
CDR3: CAISPKTSGSTDTQYF

D: .
J: TRBJ1-4
V: TRBV7-2
size: .
length: 15
DNA: TGTGCCAGCAGCTTATGGTCCACTCAGGGAGAAAAACTGTTTTTT
CDR3: CASSLWSTQGEKLFF

D: .
J: TRBJ2-5
V: TRBV6-5
size: .
length: 13
DNA: TGTGCCAGCAACACCAAAGGGAGAGAGACCCAGTACTTC
CDR3: CASNTKGRETQYF

D: .
J: TRBJ2-1
V: TRBV2
size: .
length: 14
DNA: TGTGCCAGCAGTGGAGGGGACTCCTACAATGAGCAGTTCTTC
CDR3: CASSGGDSYNEQFF

D: .
J: TRBJ1-1
V: TRBV5-1
size: .
length: 13
DNA: TGCGCCAGCAGCGATCAGGCGGCGACTGAAGCTTTCTTT
CDR3: CASSDQAATEAFF

D: .
J: TRBJ1-1
V: TRBV15
size: once
length: 13
DNA: TGTGCCACCAGTGGGGAAAGGAACACTGAAGCTTTCTTT
CDR3: CATSGERNTEAFF

D: .
J: TRBJ2-1
V: TRBV6-2/TRBV6-3
size: .
length: 14
DNA: TGTGCCAGCAGCTCCCCGGAGGGGAACCATGAGCAGTTCTTC
CDR3: CASSSPEGNHEQFF

D: .
J: TRBJ1-2
V: TRBV30
size: .
length: 14
DNA: TGTGCCTGGAGTGAAGCTGCGTCTAACTATGGCTACACCTTC
CDR3: CAWSEAASNYGYTF

D: TRBD1
J: TRBJ1-2
V: TRBV2
size: .
length: 14
DNA: TGTGCCAGCAGTGAGATGGGACAGGGAGGAGGCTACACCTTC
CDR3: CASSEMGQGGGYTF

D: TRBD2
J: TRBJ2-5
V: TRBV6-1
size: .
length: 14
DNA: TGTGCCAGCAGTGTAGCGGGCAGGAGGGAGACCCAGTACTTC
CDR3: CASSVAGRRETQYF

D: TRBD2
J: TRBJ2-1
V: TRBV29-1
size: .
length: 13
DNA: TGCAGCGTTGTTGTGGGAGGGCTCCATGAGCAGTTCTTC
CDR3: CSVVVGGLHEQFF

D: .
J: TRBJ2-2
V: TRBV29-1
size: once
length: 14
DNA: TGCAGCGCCGGGGACAAAGGGAACACCGGGGAGCTGTTTTTT
CDR3: CSAGDKGNTGELFF

D: TRBD1
J: TRBJ1-1
V: TRBV12-3/TRBV12-4
size: .
length: 13
DNA: TGTGCCAGCAGTGGGGACAGGGGGGTTGAAGCTTTCTTT
CDR3: CASSGDRGVEAFF

D: .
J: TRBJ2-1
V: TRBV21-1
size: .
length: 13
DNA: TGTGCCAGCAGAAAATCAGGGGACGATGAGCAGTTCTTC
CDR3: CASRKSGDDEQFF

D: TRBD1
J: TRBJ2-3
V: TRBV9
size: .
length: 15
DNA: TGTGCCAGCAGCGTAGCACAGGGGGCTTCAGATACGCAGTATTTT
CDR3: CASSVAQGASDTQYF

D: .
J: TRBJ2-6
V: TRBV19
size: .
length: 17
DNA: TGTGCCAGTAGTATCACCGGGACCAACTCTGGGGCCAACGTCCTGACTTTC
CDR3: CASSITGTNSGANVLTF

D: TRBD2
J: TRBJ2-2
V: TRBV19
size: .
length: 18
DNA: TGTGCCAGTAGTAGGGGGACTAGCGGGAGTGCGAACACCGGGGAGCTGTTTTTT
CDR3: CASSRGTSGSANTGELFF

D: TRBD1
J: TRBJ1-2
V: TRBV6-5
size: .
length: 18
DNA: TGTGCCAGCAGTTATGGATCGGACAGGGGGGTAGCTAACTATGGCTACACCTTC
CDR3: CASSYGSDRGVANYGYTF

D: TRBD2
J: TRBJ2-7
V: TRBV6-2/TRBV6-3
size: .
length: 15
DNA: TGTGCCAGCAGTTACGGGACTAGCGGATACTACGAGCAGTACTTC
CDR3: CASSYGTSGYYEQYF

D: .
J: TRBJ1-4
V: TRBV7-2
size: .
length: 15
DNA: TGTGCCAGCAGCCCGGTTGGCGGTGGAAATGAAAAACTGTTTTTT
CDR3: CASSPVGGGNEKLFF

D: .
J: TRBJ2-5
V: TRBV6-6
size: .
length: 13
DNA: TGTGCCAGCAGTTACGACACCCAAGAGACCCAGTACTTC
CDR3: CASSYDTQETQYF

D: .
J: TRBJ2-7
V: TRBV4-1
size: .
length: 13
DNA: TGCGCCAGCAGCCGGGACGGAGCCTACGAGCAGTACTTC
CDR3: CASSRDGAYEQYF

D: .
J: TRBJ1-2
V: TRBV7-9
size: .
length: 14
DNA: TGTGCCAGCAGCCCCGGTGGGGTTGACTATGGCTACACCTTC
CDR3: CASSPGGVDYGYTF

D: TRBD2
J: TRBJ2-3
V: TRBV6-6
size: .
length: 15
DNA: TGTGCCAGCAGTCTTAGCGGGGGGGGCCCGGATACGCAGTATTTT
CDR3: CASSLSGGGPDTQYF

D: TRBD1
J: TRBJ2-7
V: TRBV20-1
size: .
length: 14
DNA: TGCAGTGCTAGCCTGGGACAGGGGGAATACGAGCAGTACTTC
CDR3: CSASLGQGEYEQYF

D: TRBD1
J: TRBJ1-5
V: TRBV6-2/TRBV6-3
size: .
length: 16
DNA: TGTGCCAGCAGTTACTTGGAGACAGGGGGCAATCAGCCCCAGCATTTT
CDR3: CASSYLETGGNQPQHF

D: .
J: TRBJ2-2
V: TRBV29-1
size: .
length: 12
DNA: TGCAGCGCCACCAGGGACTCCGGGGAGCTGTTTTTT
CDR3: CSATRDSGELFF

D: TRBD1
J: TRBJ1-6
V: TRBV20-1
size: once
length: 16
DNA: TGCAGTGCTAGAGCATTGGGACAGGGTTATAATTCACCCCTCCACTTT
CDR3: CSARALGQGYNSPLHF

D: TRBD1
J: TRBJ2-4
V: TRBV5-1
size: few
length: 16
DNA: TGCGCCAGCAGCTTGAACCAACAGGGGACCAAAAACATTCAGTACTTC
CDR3: CASSLNQQGTKNIQYF

D: TRBD1
J: TRBJ2-7
V: TRBV5-6
size: .
length: 14
DNA: TGTGCCAGCAGCAACCCCGGGACAGGCTACGAGCAGTACTTC
CDR3: CASSNPGTGYEQYF

D: .
J: TRBJ2-7
V: TRBV12-3/TRBV12-4
size: once
length: 14
DNA: TGTGCCAGCAGTCCAACAAGTACGGCCTACGAGCAGTACTTC
CDR3: CASSPTSTAYEQYF

D: .
J: TRBJ2-2
V: TRBV20-1
size: once
length: 12
DNA: TGCAGTGCTAGAGCCGACACCGGGGAGCTGTTTTTT
CDR3: CSARADTGELFF

D: TRBD1
J: TRBJ1-2
V: TRBV7-2
size: .
length: 14
DNA: TGTGCCAGCAGCCGCGGACAGGGGGCGGATGGCTACACCTTC
CDR3: CASSRGQGADGYTF

D: .
J: TRBJ1-1
V: TRBV7-2
size: .
length: 15
DNA: TGTGCCAGCAGCTTATGGGGCAGGGAGGGCACTGAAGCTTTCTTT
CDR3: CASSLWGREGTEAFF

D: TRBD2
J: TRBJ2-5
V: TRBV3-1
size: .
length: 17
DNA: TGTGCCAGCAGCCAACGATGGGCTAGCGGGAGTTACGGGACCCAGTACTTC
CDR3: CASSQRWASGSYGTQYF

D: TRBD1
J: TRBJ2-7
V: TRBV29-1
size: .
length: 12
DNA: TGCAGCGCCCGGACAGGGGGCAACGAGCAGTACTTC
CDR3: CSARTGGNEQYF

D: TRBD1
J: TRBJ2-7
V: TRBV20-1
size: .
length: 14
DNA: TGCAGTGCTGCCCCCGGGACAGGGAACAACGAGCAGTACTTC
CDR3: CSAAPGTGNNEQYF

D: TRBD2
J: TRBJ2-1
V: TRBV20-1
size: .
length: 13
DNA: TGCAGTGCTAGTGAAGCGGGGGGCAATGAGCAGTTCTTC
CDR3: CSASEAGGNEQFF

D: .
J: TRBJ1-1
V: TRBV27
size: .
length: 11
DNA: TGTGCCAGCATGGAGAACACTGAAGCTTTCTTT
CDR3: CASMENTEAFF

D: .
J: TRBJ1-1
V: TRBV6-2/TRBV6-3
size: .
length: 14
DNA: TGTGCCAGCTCCTCAACAGGGAAGAACACTGAAGCTTTCTTT
CDR3: CASSSTGKNTEAFF

D: .
J: TRBJ2-2
V: TRBV7-8
size: .
length: 14
DNA: TGTGCCAGCAAGGGGGACTTCAACACCGGGGAGCTGTTTTTT
CDR3: CASKGDFNTGELFF

D: TRBD1
J: TRBJ2-1
V: TRBV4-1
size: .
length: 15
DNA: TGCGCCAGCAGCCCCTGGACAGGGAAGAACAATGAGCAGTTCTTC
CDR3: CASSPWTGKNNEQFF

D: TRBD2
J: TRBJ2-3
V: TRBV19
size: .
length: 16
DNA: TGTGCCAGTAGAAGACTAGCGGGGGGGTTCACAGATACGCAGTATTTT
CDR3: CASRRLAGGFTDTQYF

D: .
J: TRBJ1-2
V: TRBV7-9
size: .
length: 14
DNA: TGTGCCAGCAGCGCCTCGGGACTCTCGGATGGCTACACCTTC
CDR3: CASSASGLSDGYTF

D: .
J: TRBJ1-2
V: TRBV2
size: once
length: 13
DNA: TGTGCCAGCAGTACAACAGGCTCTATAGGCTACACCTTC
CDR3: CASSTTGSIGYTF

D: .
J: TRBJ1-1
V: TRBV28
size: .
length: 15
DNA: TGTGCCAGCAGTTTGTGGGTAGCCGTGAACACTGAAGCTTTCTTT
CDR3: CASSLWVAVNTEAFF

D: .
J: TRBJ2-1
V: TRBV5-8
size: .
length: 17
DNA: TGTGCCAGCAGCCCGACACCGGGACGCCCTCGGGGCAATGAGCAGTTCTTC
CDR3: CASSPTPGRPRGNEQFF

D: .
J: TRBJ2-4
V: TRBV3-1
size: once
length: 15
DNA: TGTGCCAGCAGCCAGGACCTTGAAGGGGGGAACATTCAGTACTTC
CDR3: CASSQDLEGGNIQYF

D: .
J: TRBJ2-4
V: TRBV7-9
size: .
length: 16
DNA: TGTGCCAGCAGCTCCGGGGAGTACCTAGCCAAAAACATTCAGTACTTC
CDR3: CASSSGEYLAKNIQYF